What follows are 18 T cell receptor beta chains derived from one specimen sequenced in a study of T-cell memory formation after mild COVID-19. One entry per CDR3 protein, called by TCRdb with MiXCR from the 5' RACE reads. The sample includes roughly 160,000 distinct CDR3 sequences, 13% of them seen just once. The material sequenced was PBMCs or a T cell subset sorted from them (not recorded which). These receptors were taken from a man aged 18 to 29 who had mild COVID-19 (a few samples of this study predate the infection). Cell type and time point are not known.

The J gene is TRBJ2-5, the V gene TRBV11-2; D might be TRBD2 (5 bases). This CDR3 is 16 amino acids long. Germline V CDR1 and CDR2: SGHAT, FQNNGV. V was shortened by 7 bases and J by 5 bases, with 23 bases between the two germline ends. The CDR3 is CASTLRGFSEEETQYF. CDR3 sequence (DNA): TGTGCCAGCACCCTCCGGGGTTTTTCGGAGGAGGAGACCCAGTACTTC.

The chain carries TRBV7-2 and TRBJ1-3; tentatively, D is TRBD1 (5 bases). V was shortened by 5 bases and J by 0 bases, with 8 bases between the two germline ends. Germline loops: CDR1 SGHTA, CDR2 FQGNSA. The CDR3 totals 14 residues. CDR3 coding DNA: TGTGCCAGCAGCCGGGACGTCTCTGGAAACACCATATATTTT. This encodes CASSRDVSGNTIYF.

A few counts support this clonotype. The chain recombines TRBV5-6 with TRBJ1-2, with 10 bases that match TRBD1. V was pared by 1 base and J by 2 bases, with 2 bases of the junction left unmatched. The CDR3 consists of 15 residues. Looked up from germline, CDR1 is SGHDT and CDR2 is YYEEEE. CDR3: CASSLLGQGNYGYTF. CDR3 coding DNA: TGTGCCAGCAGCTTGTTGGGACAGGGGAACTATGGCTACACCTTC.

This clonotype was counted only a few times. The chain recombines TRBV25-1 with TRBJ2-3; possible D gene TRBD2, 6 bases. Germline loops: CDR1 MGHDK, CDR2 SYGVNS. The CDR3 loop spans 16 amino acids. With 5 bases removed from V and 1 base from J, the gap between germline ends came to 16 bases. The CDR3 nucleotides read TGTGCCAGCAGTTCCAAGGACGGGGGTGGCACAGATACGCAGTATTTT. Translating gives CASSSKDGGGTDTQYF.

The V call is TRBV7-2, the J call TRBJ2-5; D might be TRBD2 (6 bases). This CDR3 comprises 15 residues. V lost 1 base, J lost 1 base, and 10 bases lay in between. Per germline, CDR1 SGHTA and CDR2 FQGNSA. CDR3 in DNA: TGTGCCAGCAGCTTAGGGAGGGGTCCCCAAGAGACCCAGTACTTC. Amino acid sequence: CASSLGRGPQETQYF.

Ten or more counts support this clonotype. V is TRBV5-1 and J is TRBJ2-7; TRBD2 aligns across 9 bases. The CDR3 loop spans 16 amino acids. With V trimmed by 0 bases and J by 0 bases, 4 bases remained unmatched. Germline loops: CDR1 SGHRS, CDR2 YFSETQ. DNA of the CDR3: TGCGCCAGCAGCTTGGTGGTAGCGGGGGACTCCTACGAGCAGTACTTC. Translating it yields CASSLVVAGDSYEQYF.

The V call is TRBV6-2 or TRBV6-3, the J call TRBJ2-7; a possible D gene is TRBD1 (5 bases). The CDR3 runs 15 residues. Per the germline V gene, CDR1 is MNHEY and CDR2 is SVGEGT. Trimming cost V 2 bases and J 2 bases, with 13 bases left between them. In DNA, the CDR3 is TGTGCCAGCAGTTACACTGATTGGGGCACCTACGAGCAGTACTTC. This sequence encodes CASSYTDWGTYEQYF.

Only a few counts were recorded for this clonotype. The chain has TRBV6-5 and TRBJ2-5, with TRBD1 identical over 7 bases. Germline lookup yields CDR1 MNHEY and CDR2 SVGAGI. The CDR3 is 14 amino acids. J gave up 5 bases and V 2 bases, and 5 bases lay outside the gene matches. CDR3 residues: CASSYAQGRETQYF. The CDR3 DNA follows: TGTGCCAGCAGTTACGCACAGGGGCGGGAGACCCAGTACTTC.

This clonotype occurred a few times. CDR3 protein: CASRRWGGGGETQYF. Written as DNA, the CDR3 is TGTGCCAGCAGGAGGTGGGGGGGCGGAGGAGAGACCCAGTACTTC. The chain joins TRBV11-2 to TRBJ2-5; D possibly corresponds to TRBD2 (7 bases). CDR1 is SGHAT and CDR2 is FQNNGV in the germline V gene. The CDR3 is 15 residues long. V dropped 6 bases and J dropped 4 bases, with 18 bases sitting between them.

The chain couples TRBV6-2 or TRBV6-3 to TRBJ2-1, with D possibly being TRBD1 (5 bases). Germline CDR1 reads MNHEY; CDR2 reads SVGEGT. V was trimmed by 8 bases and J by 5 bases, leaving 19 bases between them. The CDR3 extends over 15 amino acids. The CDR3 loop reads CASAQFSEQDNEQFF. DNA of the CDR3: TGTGCCAGCGCCCAATTCTCTGAACAGGACAATGAGCAGTTCTTC.

This clonotype was found many times. The V gene is TRBV7-2, the J gene TRBJ2-5; D is unresolved. CDR1 is SGHTA, CDR2 FQGNSA, per germline. The CDR3 length is 15 residues. V was clipped by 1 base and J by 5 bases, with 14 bases between them. The CDR3 spells CASSLVGVAGETQYF. The CDR3 nucleotides read TGTGCCAGCAGCTTAGTTGGGGTGGCCGGGGAGACCCAGTACTTC.

The chain employs TRBV6-5 and TRBJ1-2; D gene unclear. The CDR3 length is 13 residues. Per germline, CDR1 MNHEY and CDR2 SVGAGI. Trimming took off 5 bases at V and 8 bases at J, with 15 bases between the two ends. The CDR3 region is CASSPASREGYTF. The CDR3 DNA sequence: TGTGCCAGCAGTCCGGCTAGCCGAGAAGGCTACACCTTC.

This clonotype occurred a few times. The V and J genes are TRBV20-1 and TRBJ2-7; maybe TRBD2 (6 bases). Germline V gene sequence: CDR1 DFQATT, CDR2 SNEGSKA (reference sequence). This CDR3 contains 15 residues. Trimming pared 4 bases from V and 3 bases from J, leaving 19 bases between. The CDR3 spells CSATPIIGGIYEQYF. As DNA, the CDR3 is TGCAGTGCTACCCCCATTATTGGGGGGATCTACGAGCAGTACTTC.

The chain combines TRBV27 with TRBJ1-2, with unresolved D. Germline V gives CDR1 MNHEY, CDR2 SMNVEV (reference sequence). This CDR3 region has 11 residues. Trimming removed 9 bases at V and 8 bases at J, with 13 bases between. The CDR3 sequence: CARIGPRGYTF. DNA for the CDR3: TGTGCCAGAATCGGTCCGAGGGGCTACACCTTC.

This clonotype was seen at least ten times. The chain links TRBV7-2 to TRBJ2-3; D perhaps matches TRBD1 (5 bases). This CDR3 contains 14 residues. CDR1 is SGHTA and CDR2 is FQGNSA in the germline V gene. V was shortened by 5 bases and J by 6 bases, with 15 bases between the two germline ends. CDR3 bases: TGTGCCAGCAGCGCACGACAGTTTCCTGATACGCAGTATTTT. Translating it yields CASSARQFPDTQYF. The entire variable domain, with the rest obtained from reference TRBV7-2 and TRBJ2-3, is as follows: GAGVSQSPSNKVTEKGKDVELRCDPISGHTALYWYRQSLGQGLEFLIYFQGNSAPDKSGLPSDRFSAERTGGSVSTLTIQRTQQEDSAVYLCASSARQFPDTQYFGPGTRLTVL.

This clonotype came up many times. This chain links TRBV20-1 with TRBJ2-3; the D gene is possibly TRBD2 (5 bases). V lost 6 bases and J 2 bases, leaving 15 bases between the germline ends. This CDR3 is built from 14 residues. Germline assignment: CDR1 DFQATT and CDR2 SNEGSKA (reference sequence). The CDR3 protein is CSALIEGATDTQYF. CDR3 nucleotides: TGCAGTGCCTTAATTGAGGGCGCCACAGATACGCAGTATTTT.

The sample holds a few counts of this clonotype. This rearrangement joins TRBV4-3 to TRBJ2-7; TRBD2 is a possible D gene (5 bases). Germline CDR1 LGHNA, CDR2 YSLEER. The CDR3 covers 15 residues. Trimming pared 0 bases from V and 5 bases from J, leaving 14 bases between. The CDR3 nucleotides are TGCGCCAGCAGCCAAGATCTTTTGGGAGCCGACGAGCAGTACTTC. As protein: CASSQDLLGADEQYF.

The chain recombines TRBV20-1 with TRBJ2-4; 7 bases map to TRBD1. The CDR3 sequence is 13 residues long. V trimming: 6 bases; J trimming: 1 base; junction bases outside the gene matches: 3. Germline CDR1 reads DFQATT; CDR2 reads SNEGSKA (reference sequence). The DNA for the CDR3 is TGCAGTGCCCTGGACAGGGCCAAAAACATTCAGTACTTC. It specifies CSALDRAKNIQYF.